The 15 T cell receptor beta chains presented below share a single source sample, sequenced in a study of cytomegalovirus exposure and HLA in healthy donors. A multiplex PCR was run with 60 Vbeta primers and 13 Jbeta primers. Assay: immunoSEQ multiplex PCR; the TCRdb copy retains only in-frame clones and omits some. In all, the sample yields 130,000 to 150,000 clones. Sequenced material: PBMCs. Receptor source: a male donor in good health and CMV-seronegative.

The CDR3 loop is CASLAGDSYEQYF. CDR3 bases: TGTGCCAGTCTAGCGGGGGACTCCTACGAGCAGTACTTC. V usage is TRBV11-2 and J usage is TRBJ2-7; 10 nucleotides agree with TRBD2. The V gene's germline CDR1 is SGHAT and CDR2 FQNNGV. CDR3 length: 13 amino acids. The trim removed 9 bases at V and 0 bases at J, leaving 2 bases unmatched.

The chain couples TRBV21-1 to TRBJ2-2; TRBD1 is the table's D call and was not checked against the DNA. TRBV21-1 is noted as a pseudogene. The CDR3 has 15 amino acids. The CDR3 is CASSKIDSNDGELFF. CDR3 nucleotide sequence: TGTGCCAGCAGCAAAATCGACAGTAACGACGGGGAGCTGTTTTTT.

The chain links TRBV28 to TRBJ2-3; 7 nucleotides agree with TRBD1. Germline CDR1 is MDHEN and CDR2 is SYDVKM. The V gene end was trimmed by 5 bases and the J gene end by 0 bases; junction bases not matched to a gene: 5. The CDR3 is 15 residues long. The CDR3: CASSRGTDSTDTQYF. The CDR3 DNA reads as TGTGCCAGCAGTCGAGGGACAGACAGCACAGATACGCAGTATTTT.

The chain employs TRBV15 and TRBJ1-1; D remains ambiguous. The CDR3 length is 13 residues. Trimming cost V 5 bases and J 6 bases, with 13 bases left between them. Germline-derived CDR1 and CDR2 are LNHNV and YYDKDF (reference sequence). The CDR3 DNA follows: TGTGCCACCAGCTACGAGCCAGGCGCTGAAGCTTTCTTT. Translating gives CATSYEPGAEAFF.

The rearrangement uses TRBV9 and TRBJ2-5, with D possibly TRBD2 on 7 matching bases. The V gene lost 0 bases and the J gene lost 5 bases, with 11 bases spanning the gap. CDR3 length: 14 amino acids. Germline V CDR1 and CDR2: SGDLS, YYNGEE. This CDR3 reads CASSVVGGPETQYF. CDR3 nucleotides: TGTGCCAGCAGCGTAGTCGGGGGGCCGGAGACCCAGTACTTC.

CDR3 nucleotides: TGTGCCAGCAGTTTTATCGTAACCTCGGGGCCCCAGCATTTT. It specifies CASSFIVTSGPQHF. The rearrangement links TRBV6-6 to TRBJ1-5; unclear D gene. The V end lost 4 bases, the J end lost 9 bases, and 16 bases lay between the germline ends. The CDR3 totals 14 residues. Germline CDR1 reads MNHNY; CDR2 reads SVGAGI (reference sequence).

V gene TRBV6-1 combines with J gene TRBJ1-3; TRBD1 matches at 10 bases. V lost 4 bases and J lost 7; bases outside the gene matches: 7. Germline CDR1 MNHNS, CDR2 SASEGT. This CDR3 comprises 15 residues. CDR3 sequence (DNA): TGTGCCAGCAGTGCGCCGGACAGGGGGTGGAACACCATATATTTT. Translation: CASSAPDRGWNTIYF.

The chain employs TRBV7-2 and TRBJ2-3; perhaps TRBD1 as D (5 bases). CDR1 is SGHTA, CDR2 FQGNSA, per germline. V was shortened by 6 bases and J by 1 base, with 8 bases between the two germline ends. This CDR3 is 13 amino acids long. The CDR3 region is CASRQAGTDTQYF. In nucleotides, the CDR3 is TGTGCCAGCAGACAGGCTGGCACAGATACGCAGTATTTT.

The V and J genes are TRBV25-1 and TRBJ1-1; no clear D gene. This CDR3 contains 12 residues. The V end was cut by 4 bases, the J end by 1 base, with 4 bases between. The germline gives CDR1 MGHDK, CDR2 SYGVNS. CDR3 protein: CASSVRNTEAFF. The CDR3 DNA follows: TGTGCCAGCAGTGTCCGGAACACTGAAGCTTTCTTT.

The V gene is TRBV29-1, the J gene TRBJ2-5; TRBD2 might be the D (5 bases). The CDR3 covers 11 residues. Germline values: CDR1 SQVTM, CDR2 ANQGSEA. V was cut by 0 bases and J by 10 bases, with 9 bases left in between. In nucleotides, the CDR3 is TGCAGCGTTGAAGATCCGGGATACCAGTACTTC. Translated, it gives CSVEDPGYQYF. Together with reference TRBV29-1 and TRBJ2-5, the CDR3 gives the full variable domain: SAVISQKPSRDICQRGTSLTIQCQVDSQVTMMFWYRQQPGQSLTLIATANQGSEATYESGFVIDKFPISRPNLTFSTLTVSNMSPEDSSIYLCSVEDPGYQYFGPGTRLLVL.

The V gene is TRBV28, the J gene TRBJ2-2; 9 positions match TRBD1. The germline gives CDR1 MDHEN, CDR2 SYDVKM. V lost 4 bases to trimming and J lost 3 bases; unmatched junction nucleotides: 3. There are 15 residues in the CDR3. CDR3 nucleotides: TGTGCCAGCAGTTCCCGGGACAGGGACACCGGGGAGCTGTTTTTT. It translates to CASSSRDRDTGELFF.

The V gene is TRBV18, the J gene TRBJ1-2; 8 bases match TRBD1. Germline V gives CDR1 KGHSH, CDR2 LQKENI. J gave up 3 bases and V 4 bases, and 10 bases lay outside the gene matches. The CDR3 is 16 residues long. This CDR3 is CASSRGQGRGDYGYTF. As DNA, the CDR3 is TGTGCCAGCTCACGCGGACAGGGAAGAGGGGACTATGGCTACACCTTC. Looking up the rest from reference TRBV18 and TRBJ1-2 gives the full variable domain: NAGVMQNPRHLVRRRGQEARLRCSPMKGHSHVYWYRQLPEEGLKFMVYLQKENIIDESGMPKERFSAEFPKEGPSILRIQQVVRGDSAAYFCASSRGQGRGDYGYTFGSGTRLTVV.

The chain employs TRBV4-3 and TRBJ2-7; 8 nucleotides agree with TRBD1. V dropped 4 bases and J dropped 6; count of bases not matched to a gene: 2. The CDR3 totals 12 residues. Per germline, CDR1 LGHNA and CDR2 YSLEER. CDR3 loop: CASSRGTGEQYF. CDR3 nucleotides: TGCGCCAGCAGCCGAGGGACAGGCGAGCAGTACTTC.

J is TRBJ2-3 and V is TRBV28; weak D call: TRBD2 (6 bases). Trimming took off 7 bases at V and 0 bases at J, with 8 bases between the two ends. The V gene's germline CDR1 is MDHEN and CDR2 SYDVKM. The CDR3 consists of 13 residues. DNA for the CDR3: TGTGCCAGCACCAGCGGGAGCACAGATACGCAGTATTTT. It codes for CASTSGSTDTQYF.

The chain uses TRBV30 and TRBJ2-5; 7 bases agree with TRBD2. The CDR3 runs to 11 residues. From germline, CDR1 is GTSNPN and CDR2 SVGIG (reference sequence). V shed 4 bases, J shed 13 bases, and the junction held 9 bases outside the gene matches. The CDR3 DNA sequence: TGTGCCTGGAATCGGGGGGAGGAGATGTACTTC. It is translated as CAWNRGEEMYF.